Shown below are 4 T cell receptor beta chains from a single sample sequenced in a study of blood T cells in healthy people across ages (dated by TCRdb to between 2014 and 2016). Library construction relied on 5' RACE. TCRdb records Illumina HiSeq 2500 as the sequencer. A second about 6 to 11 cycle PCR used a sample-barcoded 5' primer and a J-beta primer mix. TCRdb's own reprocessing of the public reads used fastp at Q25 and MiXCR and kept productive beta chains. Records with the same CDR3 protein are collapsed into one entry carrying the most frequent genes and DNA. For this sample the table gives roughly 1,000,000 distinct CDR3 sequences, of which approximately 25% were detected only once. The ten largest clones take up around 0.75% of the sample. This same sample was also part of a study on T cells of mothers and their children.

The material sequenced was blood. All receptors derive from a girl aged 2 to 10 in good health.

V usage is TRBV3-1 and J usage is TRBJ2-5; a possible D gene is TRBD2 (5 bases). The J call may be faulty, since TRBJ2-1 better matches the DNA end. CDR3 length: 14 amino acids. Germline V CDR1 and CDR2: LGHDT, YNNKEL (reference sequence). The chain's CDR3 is CASSRGLEPIEQFF. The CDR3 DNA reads TGTGCCAGCAGCCGTGGACTCGAACCGATTGAGCAGTTCTTC.

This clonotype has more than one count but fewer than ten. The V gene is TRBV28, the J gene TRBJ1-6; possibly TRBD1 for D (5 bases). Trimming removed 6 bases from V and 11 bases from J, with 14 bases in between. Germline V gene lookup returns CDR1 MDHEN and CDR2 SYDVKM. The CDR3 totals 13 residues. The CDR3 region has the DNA TGTGCCAGCAGGGTGGGGCTTTTGACACCCCTCCACTTT. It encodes CASRVGLLTPLHF.

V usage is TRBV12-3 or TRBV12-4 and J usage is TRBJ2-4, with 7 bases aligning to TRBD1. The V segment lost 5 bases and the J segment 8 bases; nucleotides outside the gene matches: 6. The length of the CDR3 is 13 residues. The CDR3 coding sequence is TGTGCCAGCAGTAGGGACAGCCTGGACATTCAGTACTTC. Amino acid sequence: CASSRDSLDIQYF.

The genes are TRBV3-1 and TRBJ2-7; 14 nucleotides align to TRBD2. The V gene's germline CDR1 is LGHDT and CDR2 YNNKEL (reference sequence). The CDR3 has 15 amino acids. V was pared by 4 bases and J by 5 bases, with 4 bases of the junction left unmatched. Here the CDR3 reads CASSRRLAGGNEQYF. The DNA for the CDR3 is TGTGCCAGCAGCCGGCGACTAGCGGGAGGGAACGAGCAGTACTTC.